This T cell receptor beta chain is drawn from a study of CD8 T cells in ankylosing spondylitis. Findings and caveats of the study: Matched ankylosing spondylitis synovial fluid reportedly contained a significantly enriched population of disease-linked clones. In ankylosing spondylitis blood, a motif of roughly 8 highly homologous TCR beta variants appeared characteristic.

For this clonotype: Its antigen is currently unknown.

V dropped 6 bases and J dropped 3; count of bases not matched to a gene: 6. The CDR3 runs to 15 residues. Per germline, CDR1 MNHEY and CDR2 SVGEGT. Construction of TCR beta libraries was performed using quantitative 5'-RACE with molecular barcodes. Each CDR3 protein gets one entry after TCRdb re-called the 5' RACE reads with MiXCR. The top ten clones hold roughly 9.5% of a sample with about 320,000 distinct CDR3 sequences, around a tenth of them seen once. The material sequenced was blood, either unsorted or a sorted T cell fraction (not recorded which). The chain joins TRBV6-2 or TRBV6-3 to TRBJ2-1, with TRBD2 matching 9 bases. The TCR originated in a female donor with ankylosing spondylitis or in good health (not recorded which). The CDR3 DNA follows: TGTGCCAGCAGCCCGGGCGGGGGGGACTACAATGAGCAGTTCTTC. Translation gives CASSPGGGDYNEQFF.